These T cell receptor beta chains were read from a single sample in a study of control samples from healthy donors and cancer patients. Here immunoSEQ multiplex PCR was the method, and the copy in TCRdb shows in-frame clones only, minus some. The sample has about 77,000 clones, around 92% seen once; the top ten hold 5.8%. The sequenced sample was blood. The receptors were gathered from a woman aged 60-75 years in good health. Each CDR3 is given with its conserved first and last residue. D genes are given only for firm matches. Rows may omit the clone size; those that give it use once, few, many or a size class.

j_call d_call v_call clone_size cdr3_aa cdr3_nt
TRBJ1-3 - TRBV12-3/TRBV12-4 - CASSLNAGNTIYF TGTGCCAGCAGTTTAAACGCTGGAAACACCATATATTTT
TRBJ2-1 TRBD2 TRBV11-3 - CASSLDQGGSGTHNEQFF TGTGCCAGCAGCTTAGATCAAGGGGGTAGCGGGACACACAATGAGCAGTTCTTC
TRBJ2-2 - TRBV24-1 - CATSDFIGELFF TGTGCCACCAGTGATTTTATCGGGGAGCTGTTTTTT
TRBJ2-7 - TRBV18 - CASSLSRAPYEQYF TGTGCCAGCTCACTTTCGAGGGCCCCCTACGAGCAGTACTTC
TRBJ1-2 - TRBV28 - CASSFSDYGYTF TGTGCCAGCAGTTTTTCGGACTATGGCTACACCTTC
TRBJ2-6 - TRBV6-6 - CASSYPSSGANVLTF TGTGCCAGCAGTTACCCGAGCTCTGGGGCCAACGTCCTGACTTTC
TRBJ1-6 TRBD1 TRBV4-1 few CASSLRTGAMSPLHF TGCGCCAGCAGCCTCCGGACAGGGGCAATGTCACCCCTCCACTTT
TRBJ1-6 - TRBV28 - CASSLGGSNSPLHF TGTGCCAGCAGTTTAGGGGGAAGTAATTCACCCCTCCACTTT
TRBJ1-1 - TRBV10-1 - CASSDLRGRAFF TGCGCCAGCAGTGATCTCCGGGGGCGGGCTTTCTTT
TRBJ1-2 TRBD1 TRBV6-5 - CASSSPGRGNYGYTF TGTGCCAGCAGTTCCCCGGGCAGGGGGAACTATGGCTACACCTTC
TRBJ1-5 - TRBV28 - CASRTVLGQPQHF TGTGCCAGCAGGACAGTTTTGGGTCAGCCCCAGCATTTT
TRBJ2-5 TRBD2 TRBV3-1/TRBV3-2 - CASSTRVSGGQETQYF TGTGCCAGCAGCACCCGGGTGTCGGGAGGACAAGAGACCCAGTACTTC
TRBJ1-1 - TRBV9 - CASSVQASNTEAFF TGTGCCAGCAGCGTGCAGGCATCGAACACTGAAGCTTTCTTT
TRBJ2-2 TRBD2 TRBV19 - CASSNLAGSGELFF TGTGCCAGTAGTAACCTAGCGGGATCCGGGGAGCTGTTTTTT
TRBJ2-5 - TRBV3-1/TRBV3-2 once CASSPLAKETQYF TGTGCCAGCAGCCCTCTAGCGAAAGAGACCCAGTACTTC
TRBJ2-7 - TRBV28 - CASKIGGTYEQYF TGTGCCAGCAAAATCGGAGGGACCTACGAGCAGTACTTC
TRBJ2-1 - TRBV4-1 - CASSQDPFSTLGYNEQFF TGCGCCAGCAGCCAAGATCCCTTTAGCACCTTGGGCTACAATGAGCAGTTCTTC
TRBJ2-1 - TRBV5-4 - CASSPQLSLNEQFF TGTGCCAGCTCTCCCCAGCTATCATTAAATGAGCAGTTCTTC
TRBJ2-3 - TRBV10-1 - CASRQRGRTSTDTQYF TGCGCCAGCAGGCAACGGGGACGGACTAGCACAGATACGCAGTATTTT
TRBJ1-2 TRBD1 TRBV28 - CASRPGQGYDGYTF TGTGCCAGCAGGCCGGGACAGGGGTATGATGGCTACACCTTC
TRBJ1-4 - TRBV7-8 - CASSLDPNEKLFF TGTGCCAGTAGCTTGGACCCGAATGAAAAACTGTTTTTT
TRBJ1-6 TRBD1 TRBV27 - CASSWDSFNSPLHF TGTGCCAGCAGTTGGGACAGTTTTAATTCACCCCTCCACTTT
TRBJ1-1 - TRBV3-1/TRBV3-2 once CASSQGGAGTEAFF TGTGCCAGCAGCCAAGGAGGGGCGGGCACTGAAGCTTTCTTT
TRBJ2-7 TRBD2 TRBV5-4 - CASSFGLSGRFEQYF TGTGCCAGCAGTTTCGGACTAAGCGGGAGATTCGAGCAGTACTTC
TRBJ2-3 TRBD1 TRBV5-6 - CASSLAADRVTDTQYF TGTGCCAGCAGCTTGGCCGCGGACAGGGTCACAGATACGCAGTATTTT
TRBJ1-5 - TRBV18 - CASSQAAWSNQPQHF TGTGCCAGCTCACAGGCGGCTTGGAGCAATCAGCCCCAGCATTTT
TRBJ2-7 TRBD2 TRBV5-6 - CASSSRSGSEYEQYF TGTGCCAGCAGCTCTCGTAGCGGGAGTGAGTACGAGCAGTACTTC
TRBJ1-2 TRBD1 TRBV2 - CASSGQGLYGYTF TGTGCCAGCAGTGGACAGGGACTTTATGGCTACACCTTC
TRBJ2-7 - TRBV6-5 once CASSRGGSAHEQYF TGTGCCAGCAGTAGGGGGGGGAGCGCCCACGAGCAGTACTTC
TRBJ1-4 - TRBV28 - CASSLGQSGKLFF TGTGCCAGCAGCCTAGGACAGAGCGGAAAACTGTTTTTT
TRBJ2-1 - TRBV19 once CASSIDRPRTRFF TGTGCCAGTAGTATAGACCGACCAAGAACTAGGTTCTTC
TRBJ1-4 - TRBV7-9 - CASSLGGTNEKLFF TGTGCCAGCAGCTTGGGGGGGACTAATGAAAAACTGTTTTTT
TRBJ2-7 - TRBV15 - CATSRASRAHEQYF TGTGCCACCAGCAGAGCTTCTCGTGCCCACGAGCAGTACTTC
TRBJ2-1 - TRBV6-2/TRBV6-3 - CASSPRVGGDEQFF TGTGCCAGCAGTCCCCGAGTAGGAGGCGATGAGCAGTTCTTC